The T cell receptor (beta chain) described here comes from a study of T cell responses to AZD1222 COVID-19 vaccine. Study-wide results and caveats: Baseline serology detected seropositivity in only five to seven AZD1222 recipients. Clonal diversity was possibly underestimated; the donors were predominantly white British and more often female.

TCRdb keeps only in-frame clones here, not all; method: immunoSEQ multiplex PCR. The sample has 100,000 to 120,000 clones, about 90% seen once. On this clone: Its antigen is not known.

This CDR3 spans 17 amino acids. The chain is built from TRBV21-1 and TRBJ1-5. TRBV21-1 is classified as a pseudogene. Sample: peripheral blood, taken on day 0 of AZD1222 vaccination. The source is an adult in good health. The CDR3 nucleotides read TGTGCCAGCAGCCTAGGAGGGGGGAACTATAGCAATCAGCCCCAGCATTTT. Translation gives CASSLGGGNYSNQPQHF.